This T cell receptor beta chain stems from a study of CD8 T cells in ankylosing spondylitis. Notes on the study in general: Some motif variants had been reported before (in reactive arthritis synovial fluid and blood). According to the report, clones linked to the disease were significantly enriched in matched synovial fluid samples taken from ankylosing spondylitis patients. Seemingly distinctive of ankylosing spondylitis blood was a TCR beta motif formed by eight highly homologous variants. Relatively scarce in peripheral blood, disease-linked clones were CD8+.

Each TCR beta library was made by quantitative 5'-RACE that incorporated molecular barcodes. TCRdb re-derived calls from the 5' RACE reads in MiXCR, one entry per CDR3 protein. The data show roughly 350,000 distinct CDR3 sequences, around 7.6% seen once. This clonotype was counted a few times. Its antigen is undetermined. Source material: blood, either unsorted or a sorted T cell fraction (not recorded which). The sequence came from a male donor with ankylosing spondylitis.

The DNA of the CDR3 is TGCGCCAGCAGCTTGGTTTTAGCGGGAGGTGGGAATGAGCAGTTCTTC. This encodes CASSLVLAGGGNEQFF. The V call is TRBV5-1, the J call TRBJ2-1; 10 bases fit TRBD2. The CDR3 covers 16 residues. Unmatched junction bases numbered 7, after V lost 0 bases and J lost 7 bases. Germline-derived CDR1 and CDR2 are SGHRS and YFSETQ.